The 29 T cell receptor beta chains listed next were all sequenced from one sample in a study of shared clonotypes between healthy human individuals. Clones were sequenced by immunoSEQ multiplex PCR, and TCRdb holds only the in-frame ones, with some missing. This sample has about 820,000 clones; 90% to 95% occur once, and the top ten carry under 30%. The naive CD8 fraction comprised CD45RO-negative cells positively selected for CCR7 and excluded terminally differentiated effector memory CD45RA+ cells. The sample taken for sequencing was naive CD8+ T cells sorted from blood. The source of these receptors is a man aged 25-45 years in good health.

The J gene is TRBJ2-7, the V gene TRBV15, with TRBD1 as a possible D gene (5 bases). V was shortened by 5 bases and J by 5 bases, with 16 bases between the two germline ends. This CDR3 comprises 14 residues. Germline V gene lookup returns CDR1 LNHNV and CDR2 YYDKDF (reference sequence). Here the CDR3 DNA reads TGTGCCACCAGCTTCGACAGACCTCAGGACGAGCAGTACTTC. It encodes CATSFDRPQDEQYF.

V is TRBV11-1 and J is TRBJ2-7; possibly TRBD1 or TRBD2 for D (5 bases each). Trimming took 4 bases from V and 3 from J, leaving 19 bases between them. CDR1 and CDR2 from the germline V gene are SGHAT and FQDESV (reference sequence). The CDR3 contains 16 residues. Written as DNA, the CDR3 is TGTGCCAGCAGCTCCATTACGGGGCTCTTTCTCTACGAGCAGTACTTC. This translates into CASSSITGLFLYEQYF.

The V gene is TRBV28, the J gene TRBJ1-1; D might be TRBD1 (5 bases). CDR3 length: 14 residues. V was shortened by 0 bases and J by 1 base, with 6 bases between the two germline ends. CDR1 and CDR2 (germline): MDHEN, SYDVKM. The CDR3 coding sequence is TGTGCCAGCAGTTTATGGACAGAGAACACTGAAGCTTTCTTT. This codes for CASSLWTENTEAFF.

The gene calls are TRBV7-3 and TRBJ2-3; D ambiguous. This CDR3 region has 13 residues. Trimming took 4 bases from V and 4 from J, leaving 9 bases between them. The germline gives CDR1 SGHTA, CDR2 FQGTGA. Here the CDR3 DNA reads TGTGCCAGCAGCTCGTTAACCTCAGATACGCAGTATTTT. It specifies CASSSLTSDTQYF.

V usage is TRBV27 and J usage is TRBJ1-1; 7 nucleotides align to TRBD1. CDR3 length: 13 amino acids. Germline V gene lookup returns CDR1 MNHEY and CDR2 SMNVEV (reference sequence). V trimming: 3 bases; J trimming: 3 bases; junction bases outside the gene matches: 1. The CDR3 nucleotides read TGTGCCAGCAGTTTCGGACAGGACACTGAAGCTTTCTTT. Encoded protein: CASSFGQDTEAFF.

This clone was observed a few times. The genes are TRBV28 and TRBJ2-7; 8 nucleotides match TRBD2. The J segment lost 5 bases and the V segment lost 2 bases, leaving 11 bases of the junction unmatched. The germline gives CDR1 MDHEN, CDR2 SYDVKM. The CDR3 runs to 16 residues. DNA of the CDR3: TGTGCCAGCAGTTTAGAACCGTCCGGGAGGGCCCACGAGCAGTACTTC. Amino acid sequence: CASSLEPSGRAHEQYF.

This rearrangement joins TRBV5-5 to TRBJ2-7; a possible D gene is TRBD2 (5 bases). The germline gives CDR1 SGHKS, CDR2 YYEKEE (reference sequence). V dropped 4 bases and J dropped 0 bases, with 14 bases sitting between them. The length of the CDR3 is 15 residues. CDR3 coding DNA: TGTGCCAGCAGCCCTACCGTTGGGAGCTCCTACGAGCAGTACTTC. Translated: CASSPTVGSSYEQYF.

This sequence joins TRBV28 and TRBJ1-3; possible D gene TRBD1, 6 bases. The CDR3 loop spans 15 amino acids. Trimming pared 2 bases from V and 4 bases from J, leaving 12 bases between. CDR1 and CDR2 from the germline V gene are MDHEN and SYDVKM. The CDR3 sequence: CASSLTLGQGNTIYF. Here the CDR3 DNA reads TGTGCCAGCAGTTTAACCCTTGGACAGGGAAACACCATATATTTT.

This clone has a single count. CDR3 nucleotides: TGCAGCGTGCAACTAGCGGGGTTCTACAATGAGCAGTTCTTC. This encodes CSVQLAGFYNEQFF. V usage is TRBV29-1 and J usage is TRBJ2-1, with 10 bases aligning to TRBD2. With V trimmed by 6 bases and J by 3 bases, 5 bases remained unmatched. The germline V gene has CDR1 SQVTM and CDR2 ANQGSEA. The CDR3 has 14 residues.

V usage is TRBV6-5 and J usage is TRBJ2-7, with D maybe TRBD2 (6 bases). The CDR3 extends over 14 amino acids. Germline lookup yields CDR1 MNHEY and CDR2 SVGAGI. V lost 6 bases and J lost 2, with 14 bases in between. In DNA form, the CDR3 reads TGTGCCAGCAGACTAGCAAGCGTCGCCTACGAGCAGTACTTC. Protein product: CASRLASVAYEQYF.

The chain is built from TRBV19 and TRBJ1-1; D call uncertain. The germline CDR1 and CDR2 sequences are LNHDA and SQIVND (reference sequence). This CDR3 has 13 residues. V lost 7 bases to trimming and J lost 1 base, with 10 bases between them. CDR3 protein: CASNFPGNTEAFF. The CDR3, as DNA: TGTGCCAGTAATTTTCCGGGGAACACTGAAGCTTTCTTT.

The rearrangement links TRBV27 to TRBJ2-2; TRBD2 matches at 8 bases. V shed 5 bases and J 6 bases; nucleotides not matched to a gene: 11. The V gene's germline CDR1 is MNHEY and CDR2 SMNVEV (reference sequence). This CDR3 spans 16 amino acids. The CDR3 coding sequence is TGTGCCAGCAGTCCCCGGGGAAGCGGGAGATCCGGGGAGCTGTTTTTT. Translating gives CASSPRGSGRSGELFF.

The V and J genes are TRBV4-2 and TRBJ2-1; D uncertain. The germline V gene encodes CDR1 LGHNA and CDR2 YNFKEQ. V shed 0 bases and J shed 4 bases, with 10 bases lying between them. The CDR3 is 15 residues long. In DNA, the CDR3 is TGTGCCAGCAGCCAAGATCGTCCCGGGTACAATGAGCAGTTCTTC. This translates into CASSQDRPGYNEQFF.

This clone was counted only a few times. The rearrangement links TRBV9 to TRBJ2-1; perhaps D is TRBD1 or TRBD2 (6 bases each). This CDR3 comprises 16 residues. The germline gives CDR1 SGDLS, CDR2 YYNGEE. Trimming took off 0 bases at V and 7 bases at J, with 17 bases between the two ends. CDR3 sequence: CASSVVSSGGGNEQFF. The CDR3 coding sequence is TGTGCCAGCAGCGTAGTGTCCAGCGGAGGGGGGAATGAGCAGTTCTTC.

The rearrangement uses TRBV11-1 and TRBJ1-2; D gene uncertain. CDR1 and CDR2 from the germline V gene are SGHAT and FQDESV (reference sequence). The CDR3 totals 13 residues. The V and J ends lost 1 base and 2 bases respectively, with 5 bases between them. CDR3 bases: TGTGCCAGCAGCTTAGACAGCAACTATGGCTACACCTTC. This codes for CASSLDSNYGYTF.

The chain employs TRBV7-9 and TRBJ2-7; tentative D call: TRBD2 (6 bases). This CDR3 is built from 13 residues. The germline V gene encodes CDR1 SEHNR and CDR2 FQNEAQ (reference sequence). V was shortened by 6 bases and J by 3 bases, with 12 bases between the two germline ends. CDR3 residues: CASSPTEGYEQYF. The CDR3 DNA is TGTGCCAGCAGTCCAACGGAGGGCTACGAGCAGTACTTC.

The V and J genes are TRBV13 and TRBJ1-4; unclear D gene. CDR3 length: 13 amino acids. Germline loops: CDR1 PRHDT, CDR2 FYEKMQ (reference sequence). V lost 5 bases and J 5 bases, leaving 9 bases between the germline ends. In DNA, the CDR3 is TGTGCCAGCAGCCTAGCGGGGAATGAAAAACTGTTTTTT. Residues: CASSLAGNEKLFF.

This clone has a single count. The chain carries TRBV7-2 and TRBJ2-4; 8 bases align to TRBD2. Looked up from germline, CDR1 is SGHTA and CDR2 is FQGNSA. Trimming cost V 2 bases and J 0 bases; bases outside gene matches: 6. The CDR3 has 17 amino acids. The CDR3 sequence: CASSLIGRGIAKNIQYF. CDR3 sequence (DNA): TGTGCCAGCAGCTTAATCGGGAGGGGGATAGCCAAAAACATTCAGTACTTC. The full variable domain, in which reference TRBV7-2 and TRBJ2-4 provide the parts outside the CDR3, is GAGVSQSPSNKVTEKGKDVELRCDPISGHTALYWYRQSLGQGLEFLIYFQGNSAPDKSGLPSDRFSAERTGGSVSTLTIQRTQQEDSAVYLCASSLIGRGIAKNIQYFGAGTRLSVL.

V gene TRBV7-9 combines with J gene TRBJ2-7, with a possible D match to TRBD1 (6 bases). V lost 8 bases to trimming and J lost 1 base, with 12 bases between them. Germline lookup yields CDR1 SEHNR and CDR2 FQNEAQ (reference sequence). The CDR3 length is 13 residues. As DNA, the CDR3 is TGTGCCAGCCGGGCAGGGGAATCCTACGAGCAGTACTTC. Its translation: CASRAGESYEQYF.

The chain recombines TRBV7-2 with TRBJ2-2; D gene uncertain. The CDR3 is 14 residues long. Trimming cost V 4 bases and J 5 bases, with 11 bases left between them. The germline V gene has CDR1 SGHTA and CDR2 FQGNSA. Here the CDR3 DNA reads TGTGCCAGCAGCTCCGCCCTTCTAACCGGGGAGCTGTTTTTT. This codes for CASSSALLTGELFF.

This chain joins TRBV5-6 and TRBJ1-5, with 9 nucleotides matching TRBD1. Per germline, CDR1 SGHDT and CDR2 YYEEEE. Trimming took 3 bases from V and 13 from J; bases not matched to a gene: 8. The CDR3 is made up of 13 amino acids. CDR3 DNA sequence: TGTGCCAGCAGCTCCGGGGGACAGGGCCCACAGCATTTT. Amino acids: CASSSGGQGPQHF.

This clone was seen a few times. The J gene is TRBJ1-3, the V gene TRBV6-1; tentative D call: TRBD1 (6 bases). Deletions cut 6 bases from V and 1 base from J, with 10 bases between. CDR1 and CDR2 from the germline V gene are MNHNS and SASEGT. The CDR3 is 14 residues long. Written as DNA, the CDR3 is TGTGCCAGCAGGGACAGAACTTCTGGAAACACCATATATTTT. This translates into CASRDRTSGNTIYF.

The CDR3, as DNA: TGTGCCAGCAGCGAGGACTGGACCTCCTACAATGAGCAGTTCTTC. This encodes CASSEDWTSYNEQFF. The V and J genes are TRBV7-2 and TRBJ2-1, with D possibly TRBD2 on 5 matching bases. The CDR3 runs 15 residues. The V end lost 5 bases, the J end lost 0 bases, and 11 bases lay between the germline ends. The V gene's germline CDR1 is SGHTA and CDR2 FQGNSA.

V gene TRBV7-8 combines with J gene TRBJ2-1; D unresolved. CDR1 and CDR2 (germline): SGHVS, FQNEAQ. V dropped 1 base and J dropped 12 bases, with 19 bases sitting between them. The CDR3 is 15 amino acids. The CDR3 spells CASSLEDGFSPRQFF. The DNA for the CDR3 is TGTGCCAGCAGCTTAGAGGACGGTTTCTCCCCCCGGCAGTTCTTC. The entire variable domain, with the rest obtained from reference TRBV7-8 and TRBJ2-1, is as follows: GAGVSQSPRYKVAKRGQDVALRCDPISGHVSLFWYQQALGQGPEFLTYFQNEAQLDKSGLPSDRFFAERPEGSVSTLKIQRTQQEDSAVYLCASSLEDGFSPRQFFGPGTRLTVL.

The CDR3 spells CASRDRMASTQYF. The CDR3 DNA reads TGTGCCAGCAGGGACCGCATGGCTAGCACGCAGTATTTT. This chain joins TRBV11-2 and TRBJ2-3; weak D call: TRBD2 (5 bases). The CDR3 runs to 13 residues. V was trimmed by 6 bases and J by 9 bases, leaving 16 bases between them. Per germline, CDR1 SGHAT and CDR2 FQNNGV.

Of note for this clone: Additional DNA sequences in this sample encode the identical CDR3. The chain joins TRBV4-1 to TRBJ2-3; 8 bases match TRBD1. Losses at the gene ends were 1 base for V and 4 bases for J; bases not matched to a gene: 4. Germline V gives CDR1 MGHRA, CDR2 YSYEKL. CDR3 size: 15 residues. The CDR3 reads CASSQVYRGADTQYF. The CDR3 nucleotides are TGCGCCAGCAGCCAAGTTTACAGGGGGGCAGATACGCAGTATTTT.

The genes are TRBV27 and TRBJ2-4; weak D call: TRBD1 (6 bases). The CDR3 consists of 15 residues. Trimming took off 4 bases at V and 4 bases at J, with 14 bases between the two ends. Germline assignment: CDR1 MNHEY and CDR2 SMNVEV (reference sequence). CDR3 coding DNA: TGTGCCAGCAGTTCTGGGGCAGGGGATAAAAACATTCAGTACTTC. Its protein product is CASSSGAGDKNIQYF.

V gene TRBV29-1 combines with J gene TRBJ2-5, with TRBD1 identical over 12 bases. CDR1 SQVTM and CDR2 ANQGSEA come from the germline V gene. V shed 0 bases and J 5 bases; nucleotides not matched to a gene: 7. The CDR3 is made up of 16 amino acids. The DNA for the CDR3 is TGCAGCGTTGAAGATCAGGGACAGGGGGCGCGGGAGACCCAGTACTTC. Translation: CSVEDQGQGARETQYF.

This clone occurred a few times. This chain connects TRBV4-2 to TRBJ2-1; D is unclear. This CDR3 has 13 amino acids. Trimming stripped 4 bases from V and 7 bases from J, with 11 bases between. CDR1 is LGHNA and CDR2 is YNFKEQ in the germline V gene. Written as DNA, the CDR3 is TGTGCCAGCAGCCTTATCTCACGAAATGAGCAGTTCTTC. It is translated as CASSLISRNEQFF.